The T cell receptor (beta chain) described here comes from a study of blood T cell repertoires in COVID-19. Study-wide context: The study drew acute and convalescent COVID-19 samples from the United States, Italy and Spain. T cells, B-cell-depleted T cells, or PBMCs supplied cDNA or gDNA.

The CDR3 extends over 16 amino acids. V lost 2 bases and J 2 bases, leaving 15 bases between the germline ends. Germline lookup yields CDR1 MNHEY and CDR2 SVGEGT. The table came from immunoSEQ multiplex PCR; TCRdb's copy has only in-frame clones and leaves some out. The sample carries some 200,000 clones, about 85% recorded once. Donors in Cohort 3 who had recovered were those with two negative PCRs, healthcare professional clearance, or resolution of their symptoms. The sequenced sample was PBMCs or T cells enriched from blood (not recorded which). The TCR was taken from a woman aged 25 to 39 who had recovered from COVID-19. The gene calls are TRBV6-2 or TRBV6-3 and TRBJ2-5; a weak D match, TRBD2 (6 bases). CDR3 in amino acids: CASSYRLIGGQETQYF. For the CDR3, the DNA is TGTGCCAGCAGTTACCGGCTGATCGGGGGTCAAGAGACCCAGTACTTC.